The T cell receptor beta chain under discussion was sequenced for a study of memory CD4+ T cells and cytomegalovirus serostatus. Whole-study findings and limits: About 40% of the roughly 150 known CMV-associated TCRbeta sequences appeared in CD4+ memory.

In the case of this clone: Its cognate antigen is unknown.

Clones were read by immunoSEQ multiplex PCR, and TCRdb kept only the in-frame ones, dropping some. Of about 61,000 clones listed, roughly four fifths are singletons. The sort gate was single viable CD3+CD4+CD8-CD45RO+ cells for memory CD4+ T cells. The germline V gene has CDR1 LNHDA and CDR2 SQIVND (reference sequence). Trimming removed 5 bases at V and 3 bases at J, with 10 bases between. The CDR3 extends over 14 amino acids. The TCR comes from an adult in good health and CMV-seronegative. The chain employs TRBV19 and TRBJ1-4, with TRBD1 as a possible D gene (5 bases). Specimen: memory CD4+ T cells from blood. CDR3 sequence reads: CASSYRGPNEKLFF. The CDR3 DNA is TGTGCCAGTAGTTACCGGGGCCCTAATGAAAAACTGTTTTTT.